A single sample gave rise to the 30 T cell receptor beta chains below, sequenced in a study of spatial heterogeneity in lung cancer. Study results and caveats: Intratumoral expanded alpha and beta TCR counts were found to track tumor mutation counts.

No antigen is known for these receptors. TCRdb ran MiXCR on the 5' RACE reads and lists one entry per CDR3 protein. The sample records fewer than 4,500 distinct CDR3 sequences, 6.1% being singletons. Time point of the sample: sample taken at primary tumor resection. The sequencing here drew on lung tumor tissue, taken at surgery. The receptors shown here come from a male donor with early-stage non-small cell lung cancer.

This clonotype was seen at least ten times. The chain uses TRBV4-1 and TRBJ2-1, with TRBD2 identical over 9 bases. This CDR3 has 15 residues. V lost 0 bases to trimming and J lost 4 bases; unmatched junction nucleotides: 1. Germline lookup yields CDR1 MGHRA and CDR2 YSYEKL. The CDR3 reads CASSQDTSGYNEQFF. CDR3 sequence (DNA): TGCGCCAGCAGCCAAGACACTAGCGGGTACAATGAGCAGTTCTTC.

Note on this clonotype: A much more abundant neighbour one base away suggests this may be a read error. The CDR3 carries no conserved terminal phenylalanine or tryptophan, so it likely arises from a read error. The chain has TRBV20-1 and TRBJ1-5; 8 positions agree with TRBD1. Germline V gives CDR1 DFQATT, CDR2 SNEGSKA (reference sequence). The CDR3 length is 13 residues. Trimming took 4 bases from V and 7 from J; bases not matched to a gene: 6. Here the CDR3 reads CSATGQGDQPQHL. The CDR3, as DNA: TGCAGTGCTACCGGACAGGGCGACCAGCCCCAGCATCTT.

Relative to its sample, this clonotype is medium-sized (0.01 to 0.1%). CDR3 sequence: CAISVVSADTQYF. DNA of the CDR3: TGTGCCATCAGTGTTGTGAGCGCAGATACGCAGTATTTT. The chain uses TRBV10-3 and TRBJ2-3; D is ambiguous. Germline V gene data show CDR1 as ENHRY and CDR2 as SYGVKD. The V and J ends lost 4 bases and 4 bases respectively, with 9 bases between them. The length of the CDR3 is 13 residues.

This clonotype was seen repeatedly, ten times or more. DNA of the CDR3: TGCAGTGCTAGGGTCCGGGGGGGCGTCGAGACCCAGTACTTC. Its translation is CSARVRGGVETQYF. This chain uses TRBV20-1 with TRBJ2-5; 8 nucleotides agree with TRBD2. Germline V gene data show CDR1 as DFQATT and CDR2 as SNEGSKA (reference sequence). The CDR3 has 14 residues. The ends lost 3 bases at V and 5 bases at J; junction bases unmatched: 8.

V is TRBV5-1 and J is TRBJ2-7; D ambiguous. In germline, CDR1 is SGHRS, CDR2 YFSETQ. V lost 3 bases and J lost 4, with 14 bases in between. The CDR3 totals 14 residues. In DNA, the CDR3 is TGCGCCAGCAGCTCGCGAGAGTCGACTTACGAGCAGTACTTC. Translating it yields CASSSRESTYEQYF.

By its share, this clonotype is medium-sized. The J gene is TRBJ1-2, the V gene TRBV5-1, with TRBD1 identical over 7 bases. The CDR3 extends over 15 amino acids. J was trimmed by 3 bases and V by 4 bases; bases with no gene match: 9. Germline V gene data show CDR1 as SGHRS and CDR2 as YFSETQ. The chain's CDR3 is CASSPVGQLDYGYTF. CDR3 DNA sequence: TGCGCCAGCAGCCCGGTGGGACAGTTGGACTATGGCTACACCTTC.

This clonotype was recorded many times. The V and J genes are TRBV7-2 and TRBJ2-3, with a possible D match to TRBD2 (6 bases). The CDR3 runs to 12 residues. Per germline, CDR1 SGHTA and CDR2 FQGNSA. The V end was cut by 4 bases, the J end by 5 bases, with 7 bases between. The CDR3: CASSSAGDTQYF. The CDR3 bases are TGTGCCAGCAGCTCAGCGGGAGATACGCAGTATTTT.

By share, this clonotype counts as medium-sized. This chain uses TRBV18 with TRBJ1-5; no clear D. The germline V gene encodes CDR1 KGHSH and CDR2 LQKENI. This CDR3 spans 15 amino acids. Deletions cut 0 bases from V and 3 bases from J, with 9 bases between. The DNA of the CDR3 is TGTGCCAGCTCACCACCCGGTCCCCTCAATCAGCCCCAGCATTTT. Protein sequence: CASSPPGPLNQPQHF.

This clonotype was counted only a few times. V is TRBV5-1 and J is TRBJ2-2, with TRBD1 matching over 7 bases. Germline V gene data show CDR1 as SGHRS and CDR2 as YFSETQ. Trimming took 7 bases from V and 0 from J; bases not matched to a gene: 3. The length of the CDR3 is 14 residues. The CDR3: CASGDRANTGELFF. The DNA of the CDR3 is TGCGCCAGCGGCGACAGGGCGAACACCGGGGAGCTGTTTTTT.

The table lists this clonotype with many counts. Here the CDR3 reads CASRTLSGISNQPQHF. The DNA of the CDR3 is TGTGCCAGCAGGACTTTGTCGGGGATTAGCAATCAGCCCCAGCATTTT. V is TRBV6-1 and J is TRBJ1-5; D call uncertain. There are 16 residues in the CDR3. Germline CDR1 reads MNHNS; CDR2 reads SASEGT. Trimming removed 6 bases at V and 0 bases at J, with 15 bases between.

This clonotype was picked up many times. The V gene is TRBV9, the J gene TRBJ2-7; the match to TRBD2 covers 10 bases. The V gene end was trimmed by 0 bases and the J gene end by 2 bases; junction bases not matched to a gene: 2. Germline V CDR1 and CDR2: SGDLS, YYNGEE. This CDR3 has 15 amino acids. CDR3 nucleotides: TGTGCCAGCAGCGTAGCTACTAGCGGGACCTACGAGCAGTACTTC. Its translation is CASSVATSGTYEQYF.

This clonotype was counted at least ten times. The chain is built from TRBV6-1 and TRBJ2-7, with a weak D call TRBD2 (5 bases). V was shortened by 1 base and J by 2 bases, with 9 bases between the two germline ends. Germline lookup yields CDR1 MNHNS and CDR2 SASEGT. The CDR3 contains 14 residues. CDR3 nucleotides: TGTGCCAGCAGTGAAGAAGCGGTTACCTACGAGCAGTACTTC. This encodes CASSEEAVTYEQYF.

This clonotype was seen at least ten times. The chain carries TRBV9 and TRBJ2-5; 7 nucleotides align to TRBD1. The CDR3 extends over 15 amino acids. Germline V gene data show CDR1 as SGDLS and CDR2 as YYNGEE. Losses at the gene ends were 4 bases for V and 5 bases for J; bases not matched to a gene: 11. For the CDR3, the DNA is TGTGCCAGCAGCCCAGGGACAGCCCTTTGGGAGACCCAGTACTTC. It codes for CASSPGTALWETQYF.

This chain uses TRBV9 with TRBJ2-4; D assignment may be TRBD1 or TRBD2 (5 bases each). Per germline, CDR1 SGDLS and CDR2 YYNGEE. With 0 bases removed from V and 3 bases from J, the gap between germline ends came to 13 bases. The CDR3 spans 16 residues. CDR3 loop: CASSVDRGVGKNIQYF. The CDR3 coding sequence is TGTGCCAGCAGCGTAGATAGAGGGGTAGGCAAAAACATTCAGTACTTC. Complete variable domain (other parts from reference TRBV9 and TRBJ2-4): DSGVTQTPKHLITATGQRVTLRCSPRSGDLSVYWYQQSLDQGLQFLIQYYNGEERAKGNILERFSAQQFPDLHSELNLSSLELGDSALYFCASSVDRGVGKNIQYFGAGTRLSVL.

By proportion, this clonotype is large. The chain joins TRBV7-9 to TRBJ1-1; D ambiguous. Germline V gene data show CDR1 as SEHNR and CDR2 as FQNEAQ (reference sequence). This CDR3 spans 11 amino acids. V was shortened by 5 bases and J by 3 bases, with 4 bases between the two germline ends. Here the CDR3 DNA reads TGTGCCAGCAGCCTCGACACTGAAGCTTTCTTT. This codes for CASSLDTEAFF.

This clonotype was seen repeatedly, ten times or more. The junction does not match germline at one end; this may be a read error. The chain couples TRBV30 to TRBJ2-1; D possibly uses TRBD1 or TRBD2 (5 bases each). CDR3 length equals 10 residues. CDR1 and CDR2 (germline): GTSNPN, SVGIG (reference sequence). CDR3: CAWSAGTLHF. In DNA, the CDR3 is TGTGCCTGGAGTGCAGGGACGTTACACTTC. The whole variable domain, filled in from reference TRBV30 and TRBJ2-1, reads SQTIHQWPATLVQPVGSPLSLECTVEGTSNPNLYWYRQAAGRGLQLLFYSVGIGQISSEVPQNLSASRPQDRQFILSSKKLLLSDSGFYLCAWSAGTLHFGPGTRLTVL.

Comment on this clonotype: A read error may be the cause here, since a much bigger clone is one base away. The chain employs TRBV9 and TRBJ2-3; D remains ambiguous. The V gene's germline CDR1 is SGDLS and CDR2 YYNGEE. There are 16 residues in the CDR3. In nucleotides, the CDR3 is TGTGCCAGCAGCGTAGACCCCCGCCCGGGCACAGATGCGCAGTATTTT. Amino acid sequence: CASSVDPRPGTDAQYF.

A few counts support this clonotype. The rearrangement links TRBV7-7 to TRBJ2-5; possibly TRBD1 or TRBD2 for D (5 bases each). CDR3 length: 13 residues. Germline V gene lookup returns CDR1 SSHAT and CDR2 FNYEAQ (reference sequence). Between the trimmed V and J ends, which lost 3 bases and 7 bases, there was a span of 12 bases. The CDR3 sequence is CASSFGTGATQYF. Here the CDR3 DNA reads TGTGCCAGCAGCTTCGGGACCGGGGCGACCCAGTACTTC. The variable domain in full, with the rest retrieved from reference TRBV7-7 and TRBJ2-5, is GAGVSQSPRYKVTKRGQDVTLRCDPISSHATLYWYQQALGQGPEFLTYFNYEAQPDKSGLPSDRFSAERPEGSISTLTIQRTEQRDSAMYRCASSFGTGATQYFGPGTRLLVL.

This clonotype was detected a few times. A much larger clonotype is one base distant, so this may be a read error. The rearrangement joins TRBV28 to TRBJ1-5, with 8 bases lining up with TRBD1. The CDR3 spans 15 residues. Germline V CDR1 and CDR2: MDHEN, SYDVKM. The CDR3 DNA follows: TGTGCCAGCAGTCTCACTGGACAGGGAAATCAGCACCAGCATTTT. Protein sequence: CASSLTGQGNQHQHF.

This clonotype has ten or more counts. The CDR3 is CASKGGGVALEETQYF. The DNA for the CDR3 is TGTGCCAGCAAAGGAGGGGGGGTAGCGCTCGAAGAGACCCAGTACTTC. The rearrangement uses TRBV28 and TRBJ2-5, with D maybe TRBD2 (7 bases). Trimming left V 7 bases short and J 3 bases short, with 21 bases between. CDR3 size: 16 residues. CDR1 is MDHEN and CDR2 is SYDVKM in the germline V gene.

The chain joins TRBV24-1 to TRBJ2-6, with 8 bases identical to TRBD1. Germline V CDR1 and CDR2: KGHDR, SFDVKD. Unmatched junction bases numbered 3, after V lost 4 bases and J lost 2 bases. CDR3 size: 16 residues. DNA for the CDR3: TGTGCCACCAGTGAGGCAGGGGGCGCTGGGGCCAACGTCCTGACTTTC. This sequence encodes CATSEAGGAGANVLTF.

In this sample, this clonotype turned up many times. This sequence joins TRBV12-3 or TRBV12-4 and TRBJ2-5, with 9 positions matching TRBD1. The CDR3 is 14 amino acids. Trimming cost V 5 bases and J 3 bases; bases outside gene matches: 4. CDR3 nucleotide sequence: TGTGCCAGCAGTACGACAGGGGGAAAAGAGACCCAGTACTTC. Amino acids: CASSTTGGKETQYF.

In its sample, this clonotype was seen many times. The chain recombines TRBV5-1 with TRBJ2-1; possible D gene TRBD1, 5 bases. CDR1 is SGHRS and CDR2 is YFSETQ in the germline V gene. V lost 7 bases, J lost 7 bases, and 15 bases lay in between. The CDR3 has 13 amino acids. The CDR3 region has the DNA TGCGCCAGCTTCCTGGGGCAGAATAATGAGCAGTTCTTC. Protein: CASFLGQNNEQFF.

By sample fraction, this clonotype is medium-sized. The chain combines TRBV27 with TRBJ1-1, with D possibly matching TRBD1 (5 bases). CDR3 length equals 15 residues. Germline values: CDR1 MNHEY, CDR2 SMNVEV (reference sequence). V was shortened by 0 bases and J by 5 bases, with 13 bases between the two germline ends. The CDR3 is CASSLSSGLGTEAFF. In DNA form, the CDR3 reads TGTGCCAGCAGTTTATCATCAGGGTTGGGAACTGAAGCTTTCTTT.

This clonotype has more than one count but fewer than ten. The chain is built from TRBV9 and TRBJ2-2; TRBD1 aligns across 8 bases. V lost 3 bases to trimming and J lost 6 bases; unmatched junction nucleotides: 1. This CDR3 spans 13 amino acids. CDR1 is SGDLS, CDR2 YYNGEE, per germline. CDR3 region: CASSARGPGELFF. In DNA form, the CDR3 reads TGTGCCAGCAGCGCCAGGGGGCCCGGGGAGCTGTTTTTT.

The V gene is TRBV6-2 or TRBV6-3, the J gene TRBJ2-5, with TRBD1 as a possible D gene (5 bases). This CDR3 comprises 13 residues. Germline lookup yields CDR1 MNHEY and CDR2 SVGEGT. Trimming pared 2 bases from V and 4 bases from J, leaving 8 bases between. The CDR3 loop is CASSYGRGETQYF. CDR3 nucleotides: TGTGCCAGCAGTTACGGAAGGGGAGAGACCCAGTACTTC.

By share of the sample, this clonotype is medium-sized. As DNA, the CDR3 is TGCGCCAGCAGCGACACAGGGGGCGTAGACGAGCAGTACTTC. It translates to CASSDTGGVDEQYF. The J gene is TRBJ2-7, the V gene TRBV5-1; 9 bases agree with TRBD1. CDR3 length: 14 residues. With 4 bases clipped from V and 5 bases from J, the junction kept 7 bases outside the gene matches. CDR1 and CDR2 from the germline V gene are SGHRS and YFSETQ.

The sample holds many counts of this clonotype. The rearrangement uses TRBV6-2 or TRBV6-3 and TRBJ2-2; no clear D gene. CDR3 length: 11 amino acids. V lost 6 bases and J lost 5, with 4 bases in between. Germline V gene lookup returns CDR1 MNHEY and CDR2 SVGEGT. This CDR3 reads CASRETGELFF. DNA for the CDR3: TGTGCCAGCAGGGAAACCGGGGAGCTGTTTTTT.

This clonotype is judged medium-sized. The chain couples TRBV20-1 to TRBJ2-3; 9 bases match TRBD1. Trimming at V came to 0 bases and at J to 3 bases, leaving 4 bases not matched to a gene. CDR1 is DFQATT, CDR2 SNEGSKA, per germline (reference sequence). The CDR3 extends over 15 amino acids. DNA of the CDR3: TGCAGTGCTAGAGATAGGGACAGGGCAACAGATACGCAGTATTTT. Amino acid sequence: CSARDRDRATDTQYF.

By sample share, this clonotype is medium-sized. The chain has TRBV10-3 and TRBJ1-4; D unclear. Germline-derived CDR1 and CDR2 are ENHRY and SYGVKD. V lost 2 bases, J lost 3 bases, and 7 bases lay in between. This CDR3 comprises 14 residues. The chain's CDR3 is CAISEARPNEKLFF. DNA for the CDR3: TGTGCCATCAGTGAGGCGAGGCCTAATGAAAAACTGTTTTTT.